This T cell receptor beta chain was captured in a study of T cell responses to AZD1222 COVID-19 vaccine. Across the study: Both about-4-week and about-12-week second-dose recipients were combined.

The assay was immunoSEQ multiplex PCR, and TCRdb's table has in-frame clones only and misses some. The data contain under 95,000 clones, around 90% of them singletons. Whole-study findings and limits: There were vaccine-associated CD4 TCRs across spike, dominant at 160-218 and 743-854. After the peak T cell response, and only then, were repertoires sampled. With two AZD1222 doses given, Spike-specific TCR breadth and depth both rose.

The length of the CDR3 is 11 residues. V was clipped by 7 bases and J by 6 bases, with 12 bases between them. From germline, CDR1 is GTSNPN and CDR2 SVGIG (reference sequence). A remark on this clone: No antigen is known for it.

J is TRBJ1-2 and V is TRBV30; D uncertain. Source: peripheral blood, taken on day 0 of AZD1222 vaccination. The clonotype comes from an adult in good health. The CDR3 DNA is TGTGCCTTTTGGAACGACCATGGCTACACCTTC. This codes for CAFWNDHGYTF. Drawing the rest from reference TRBV30 and TRBJ1-2, the complete variable domain is SQTIHQWPATLVQPVGSPLSLECTVEGTSNPNLYWYRQAAGRGLQLLFYSVGIGQISSEVPQNLSASRPQDRQFILSSKKLLLSDSGFYLCAFWNDHGYTFGSGTRLTVV.